What follows are 28 T cell receptor beta chains derived from one specimen sequenced in a study of T cells in Graves' hyperthyroidism and ophthalmopathy. The source material, RNA transcripts, was used to amplify TCR beta CDR3 regions. The HTBI primer set served for first-round RT-PCR of the TCR CDR3. TCRdb itself ran the multiplex PCR reads through MiXCR, one entry per CDR3 protein. The sample holds a few hundred thousand distinct CDR3 sequences, around 16% seen once. The specimen was blood. All receptors come from a woman between 40 and 50 years old with Graves' ophthalmopathy.

This clonotype was observed many times. J is TRBJ2-5 and V is TRBV14; 8 positions agree with TRBD1. This CDR3 region has 12 residues. Germline V gene data show CDR1 as SGHDN and CDR2 as FVKESK. V shed 4 bases and J 8 bases; nucleotides not matched to a gene: 3. The CDR3 DNA reads as TGTGCCAGCAGCCGACAGGGGACCACCCAGTACTTC. Translated, it gives CASSRQGTTQYF.

The chain carries TRBV18 and TRBJ2-2; D ambiguous. CDR3 length equals 17 residues. Germline assignment: CDR1 KGHSH and CDR2 LQKENI. Between the trimmed V and J ends, which lost 4 bases and 0 bases, there was a span of 15 bases. CDR3 residues: CASSRVRWAANTGELFF. CDR3 nucleotide sequence: TGTGCCAGCTCACGCGTCCGGTGGGCGGCGAACACCGGGGAGCTGTTTTTT.

V is TRBV6-1 and J is TRBJ2-5; 7 bases match TRBD2. The V gene end was trimmed by 6 bases and the J gene end by 5 bases; junction bases not matched to a gene: 6. CDR1 is MNHNS and CDR2 is SASEGT in the germline V gene. The CDR3 extends over 13 amino acids. The CDR3 loop reads CASSHRGVETQYF. The CDR3 bases are TGTGCCAGCAGCCATCGGGGGGTCGAGACCCAGTACTTC.

The chain combines TRBV7-9 with TRBJ2-3; 14 nucleotides agree with TRBD2. The CDR3 runs 19 residues. J was trimmed by 4 bases and V by 0 bases; bases with no gene match: 9. Germline lookup yields CDR1 SEHNR and CDR2 FQNEAQ (reference sequence). The CDR3, as DNA: TGTGCCAGCAGCTTAGCCGCGACTAGCGGGGGGGCTGCGGCAGATACGCAGTATTTT. It encodes CASSLAATSGGAAADTQYF.

The gene calls are TRBV3-1 and TRBJ2-2, with 10 bases matching TRBD2. This CDR3 region has 15 residues. Germline CDR1 is LGHDT and CDR2 is YNNKEL (reference sequence). Trimming cost V 4 bases and J 4 bases; bases outside gene matches: 3. The CDR3 region is CASSLAGGATGELFF. CDR3 in DNA: TGTGCCAGCAGCCTAGCGGGGGGAGCCACCGGGGAGCTGTTTTTT.

The V gene is TRBV11-3, the J gene TRBJ2-1; 11 bases are shared with TRBD1. CDR1 and CDR2 from the germline V gene are SGHNT and YENEEA. This CDR3 has 16 amino acids. V lost 1 base and J lost 6; bases outside the gene matches: 5. The CDR3 bases are TGTGCCAGCAGCTTAGTAGGGACAGGGGGGCCCAATGAGCAGTTCTTC. This encodes CASSLVGTGGPNEQFF. The full variable domain, in which reference TRBV11-3 and TRBJ2-1 provide the parts outside the CDR3, is EAGVVQSPRYKIIEKKQPVAFWCNPISGHNTLYWYLQNLGQGPELLIRYENEEAVDDSQLPKDRFSAERLKGVDSTLKIQPAELGDSAVYLCASSLVGTGGPNEQFFGPGTRLTVL.

This clonotype was counted between two and nine times. The chain joins TRBV3-1 to TRBJ2-2; 8 nucleotides match TRBD2. From germline, CDR1 is LGHDT and CDR2 YNNKEL (reference sequence). J was trimmed by 5 bases and V by 1 base; bases with no gene match: 3. This CDR3 has 15 residues. This chain's CDR3 is CASSQGSGETGELFF. The CDR3 DNA is TGTGCCAGCAGCCAAGGTAGCGGGGAAACCGGGGAGCTGTTTTTT.

There are many counts of this clonotype. The chain couples TRBV2 to TRBJ2-7; D is uncertain. The ends were cut back, 4 bases at V and 10 bases at J, with 20 bases in the middle. The CDR3 is 14 amino acids. CDR1 SNHLY and CDR2 FYNNEI come from the germline V gene. CDR3 sequence: CASSVARPPLEQYF. Here the CDR3 DNA reads TGTGCCAGCAGTGTAGCCAGGCCACCTTTGGAACAGTACTTC.

This clonotype has a count of ten or more. The rearrangement joins TRBV24-1 to TRBJ2-1, with D possibly matching TRBD1 (6 bases). The CDR3 runs to 16 residues. CDR1 and CDR2 from the germline V gene are KGHDR and SFDVKD. V was trimmed by 4 bases and J by 0 bases, leaving 12 bases between them. This chain's CDR3 is CATSDPGHSSYNEQFF. DNA for the CDR3: TGTGCCACCAGTGACCCGGGACACAGCTCCTACAATGAGCAGTTCTTC.

Many counts were recorded for this clonotype. The CDR3 bases are TGTGCCAGCAGCTCTATAAGGTTGCAAGAGACCCAGTACTTC. Amino acid sequence: CASSSIRLQETQYF. The chain couples TRBV11-2 to TRBJ2-5; the D is unclear. CDR3 length: 14 residues. V lost 4 bases and J lost 2, with 11 bases in between. Germline V gene lookup returns CDR1 SGHAT and CDR2 FQNNGV.

The chain employs TRBV2 and TRBJ2-3, with D possibly matching TRBD2 (5 bases). The CDR3 spans 15 residues. Germline lookup yields CDR1 SNHLY and CDR2 FYNNEI. The V end lost 6 bases, the J end lost 10 bases, and 23 bases lay between the germline ends. CDR3 DNA sequence: TGTGCCAGCAGCCCGGTGAGGGTCCACACGGGGTCGCAGTATTTT. Residues: CASSPVRVHTGSQYF.

Many counts were recorded for this clonotype. The genes are TRBV12-3 or TRBV12-4 and TRBJ2-3, with no clear D. CDR3 length: 13 amino acids. The V end was cut by 1 base, the J end by 7 bases, with 9 bases between. In DNA form, the CDR3 reads TGTGCCAGCAGTTTAGGGCAAGGATATACGCAGTATTTT. Translating it yields CASSLGQGYTQYF.

V usage is TRBV6-1 and J usage is TRBJ1-5, with 7 bases lining up with TRBD1. CDR1 and CDR2 from the germline V gene are MNHNS and SASEGT. This CDR3 is built from 14 residues. The ends lost 6 bases at V and 0 bases at J; junction bases unmatched: 2. The CDR3 is CASRGDSSNQPQHF. CDR3 in DNA: TGTGCCAGCAGGGGGGACAGTAGCAATCAGCCCCAGCATTTT.

This clonotype has at least ten counts. The CDR3 loop reads CAIRRLAGEGSSYNEQFF. DNA for the CDR3: TGTGCCATCAGGAGACTAGCGGGGGAGGGTAGCTCCTACAATGAGCAGTTCTTC. The rearrangement joins TRBV10-3 to TRBJ2-1; 12 bases map to TRBD2. The CDR3 contains 18 residues. The trim removed 6 bases at V and 0 bases at J, leaving 9 bases unmatched. Germline CDR1 ENHRY, CDR2 SYGVKD.

The chain carries TRBV19 and TRBJ1-1; no definite D call. V was clipped by 5 bases and J by 3 bases, with 10 bases between them. CDR3 length: 13 residues. Germline CDR1 LNHDA, CDR2 SQIVND (reference sequence). The CDR3 DNA sequence: TGTGCCAGTAGTTTTAGCCAGGACACTGAAGCTTTCTTT. Translation: CASSFSQDTEAFF. The complete variable domain, with remaining parts taken from reference TRBV19 and TRBJ1-1, reads DGGITQSPKYLFRKEGQNVTLSCEQNLNHDAMYWYRQDPGQGLRLIYYSQIVNDFQKGDIAEGYSVSREKKESFPLTVTSAQKNPTAFYLCASSFSQDTEAFFGQGTRLTVV.

This clonotype occurred many times. V usage is TRBV2 and J usage is TRBJ2-5; D is unclear. From germline, CDR1 is SNHLY and CDR2 FYNNEI. V lost 7 bases and J lost 5, with 11 bases in between. The length of the CDR3 is 12 residues. The CDR3 nucleotides are TGTGCCAGCATGTCCGACGGTGAGACCCAGTACTTC. Translated, it gives CASMSDGETQYF.

This clonotype was seen many times. For the CDR3, the DNA is TGTGCCAGCAGCTCCTTACGGGACAGGGGGCGAGGCTACACCTTC. Amino acids: CASSSLRDRGRGYTF. The rearrangement uses TRBV11-2 and TRBJ1-2; 12 nucleotides match TRBD1. The J segment lost 8 bases and the V segment lost 4 bases, leaving 8 bases of the junction unmatched. Per germline, CDR1 SGHAT and CDR2 FQNNGV. The CDR3 consists of 15 residues.

This clonotype occurred many times. V usage is TRBV5-1 and J usage is TRBJ1-1, with no clear D. CDR1 and CDR2 from the germline V gene are SGHRS and YFSETQ. V was shortened by 0 bases and J by 1 base, with 7 bases between the two germline ends. This CDR3 region has 14 residues. The CDR3: CASSLELPNTEAFF. The CDR3 DNA reads TGCGCCAGCAGCTTGGAGTTGCCGAACACTGAAGCTTTCTTT. Based on the CDR3 plus reference TRBV5-1 and TRBJ1-1, the full variable domain is KAGVTQTPRYLIKTRGQQVTLSCSPISGHRSVSWYQQTPGQGLQFLFEYFSETQRNKGNFPGRFSGRQFSNSRSEMNVSTLELGDSALYLCASSLELPNTEAFFGQGTRLTVV.

This clonotype was picked up many times. This chain joins TRBV28 and TRBJ1-2; the D gene is possibly TRBD1 (6 bases). Germline CDR1 reads MDHEN; CDR2 reads SYDVKM. The CDR3 runs 17 residues. V was shortened by 7 bases and J by 4 bases, with 25 bases between the two germline ends. The CDR3 loop reads CASKVYVGGALSYGYTF. The DNA of the CDR3 is TGTGCCAGCAAAGTTTATGTCGGGGGCGCGCTCTCCTATGGCTACACCTTC.

This chain links TRBV6-1 with TRBJ1-5; 8 bases match TRBD1. The CDR3 sequence is 16 residues long. Germline V lookup: CDR1 MNHNS, CDR2 SASEGT. V lost 5 bases to trimming and J lost 2 bases; unmatched junction nucleotides: 8. The CDR3, as DNA: TGTGCCAGCAGTACCGGACAGGGCCGAGGCAATCAGCCCCAGCATTTT. Translating it yields CASSTGQGRGNQPQHF.

This clonotype was recorded many times. The rearrangement uses TRBV6-1 and TRBJ1-2, with 7 nucleotides matching TRBD1. Per germline, CDR1 MNHNS and CDR2 SASEGT. V was clipped by 1 base and J by 3 bases; unmatched bases: 8. The CDR3 is 16 amino acids. CDR3 region: CASSEGGNRGDYGYTF. CDR3 nucleotides: TGTGCCAGCAGTGAAGGGGGGAACAGGGGTGACTATGGCTACACCTTC.

The V call is TRBV7-9, the J call TRBJ2-3; D may correspond to TRBD1 or TRBD2 (5 bases each). The CDR3 has 15 amino acids. Germline-derived CDR1 and CDR2 are SEHNR and FQNEAQ (reference sequence). Deletions cut 7 bases from V and 1 base from J, with 15 bases between. The CDR3 spells CASTPRGVRTDTQYF. Here the CDR3 DNA reads TGTGCCAGCACCCCTCGGGGCGTCCGCACAGATACGCAGTATTTT.

This clonotype was found a few times. The chain carries TRBV10-3 and TRBJ2-2; D remains unclear. The CDR3 consists of 16 residues. Trimming stripped 6 bases from V and 0 bases from J, with 14 bases between. CDR1 is ENHRY, CDR2 SYGVKD, per germline. The CDR3 spells CAIRRTDNANTGELFF. The CDR3 DNA is TGTGCCATCAGACGCACTGACAACGCGAACACCGGGGAGCTGTTTTTT.

This clonotype occurred many times. This chain joins TRBV20-1 and TRBJ1-5, with D uncertain. This CDR3 comprises 13 residues. V was trimmed by 6 bases and J by 8 bases, leaving 17 bases between them. The germline V gene has CDR1 DFQATT and CDR2 SNEGSKA (reference sequence). CDR3 protein: CSAVGEPEEPQHF. The CDR3 DNA follows: TGCAGTGCCGTTGGAGAGCCCGAGGAGCCCCAGCATTTT.

This clonotype was counted between two and nine times. The chain is built from TRBV6-1 and TRBJ1-3; no definite D call. The V gene lost 7 bases and the J gene lost 0 bases, with 10 bases spanning the gap. Germline CDR1 reads MNHNS; CDR2 reads SASEGT. The CDR3 consists of 14 residues. DNA of the CDR3: TGTGCCAGCAATGCAGGACCCTCTGGAAACACCATATATTTT. The encoded protein is CASNAGPSGNTIYF.

At least ten counts were recorded for this clonotype. The gene calls are TRBV20-1 and TRBJ2-7, with D tentatively TRBD2 (6 bases). The CDR3 runs 14 residues. V was cut by 5 bases and J by 2 bases, with 16 bases left in between. The germline CDR1 and CDR2 sequences are DFQATT and SNEGSKA (reference sequence). Here the CDR3 reads CSARRGSGTYEQYF. The CDR3 nucleotides read TGCAGTGCTCGTAGGGGTAGCGGAACCTACGAGCAGTACTTC.

This clonotype was counted between two and nine times. The chain has TRBV2 and TRBJ2-1; tentative D call: TRBD2 (6 bases). The CDR3 has 15 residues. Germline V gene lookup returns CDR1 SNHLY and CDR2 FYNNEI. Trimming shortened V by 0 bases and J by 9 bases, and 15 bases separated the two germline ends. The CDR3 is CASSEAATSLVEQFF. CDR3 nucleotides: TGTGCCAGCAGTGAAGCTGCGACTAGTTTGGTTGAGCAGTTCTTC.

The table lists this clonotype with many counts. The V gene is TRBV30, the J gene TRBJ2-7; D may be TRBD1 or TRBD2 (7 bases each). The CDR3 length is 16 residues. In germline, CDR1 is GTSNPN, CDR2 SVGIG (reference sequence). V dropped 2 bases and J dropped 5 bases, with 22 bases sitting between them. The CDR3 sequence: CAWSKPSGRGLDEQYF. The CDR3, as DNA: TGTGCCTGGAGTAAACCTTCTGGGAGGGGGCTCGACGAGCAGTACTTC.